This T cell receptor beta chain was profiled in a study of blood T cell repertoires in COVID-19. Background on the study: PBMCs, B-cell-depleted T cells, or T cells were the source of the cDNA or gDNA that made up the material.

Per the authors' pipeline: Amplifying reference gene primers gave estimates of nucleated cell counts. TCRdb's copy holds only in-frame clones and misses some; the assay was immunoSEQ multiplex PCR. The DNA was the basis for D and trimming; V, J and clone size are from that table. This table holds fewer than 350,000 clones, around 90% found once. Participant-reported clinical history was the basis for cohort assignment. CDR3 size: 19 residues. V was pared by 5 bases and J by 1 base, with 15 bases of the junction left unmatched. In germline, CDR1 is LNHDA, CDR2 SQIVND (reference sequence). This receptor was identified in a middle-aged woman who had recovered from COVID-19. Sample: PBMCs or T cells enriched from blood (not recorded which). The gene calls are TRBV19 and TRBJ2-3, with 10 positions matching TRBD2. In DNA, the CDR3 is TGTGCCAGTAGTTTACGAACTCGGACTAGCGGTTTTCGCACAGATACGCAGTATTTT. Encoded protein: CASSLRTRTSGFRTDTQYF.